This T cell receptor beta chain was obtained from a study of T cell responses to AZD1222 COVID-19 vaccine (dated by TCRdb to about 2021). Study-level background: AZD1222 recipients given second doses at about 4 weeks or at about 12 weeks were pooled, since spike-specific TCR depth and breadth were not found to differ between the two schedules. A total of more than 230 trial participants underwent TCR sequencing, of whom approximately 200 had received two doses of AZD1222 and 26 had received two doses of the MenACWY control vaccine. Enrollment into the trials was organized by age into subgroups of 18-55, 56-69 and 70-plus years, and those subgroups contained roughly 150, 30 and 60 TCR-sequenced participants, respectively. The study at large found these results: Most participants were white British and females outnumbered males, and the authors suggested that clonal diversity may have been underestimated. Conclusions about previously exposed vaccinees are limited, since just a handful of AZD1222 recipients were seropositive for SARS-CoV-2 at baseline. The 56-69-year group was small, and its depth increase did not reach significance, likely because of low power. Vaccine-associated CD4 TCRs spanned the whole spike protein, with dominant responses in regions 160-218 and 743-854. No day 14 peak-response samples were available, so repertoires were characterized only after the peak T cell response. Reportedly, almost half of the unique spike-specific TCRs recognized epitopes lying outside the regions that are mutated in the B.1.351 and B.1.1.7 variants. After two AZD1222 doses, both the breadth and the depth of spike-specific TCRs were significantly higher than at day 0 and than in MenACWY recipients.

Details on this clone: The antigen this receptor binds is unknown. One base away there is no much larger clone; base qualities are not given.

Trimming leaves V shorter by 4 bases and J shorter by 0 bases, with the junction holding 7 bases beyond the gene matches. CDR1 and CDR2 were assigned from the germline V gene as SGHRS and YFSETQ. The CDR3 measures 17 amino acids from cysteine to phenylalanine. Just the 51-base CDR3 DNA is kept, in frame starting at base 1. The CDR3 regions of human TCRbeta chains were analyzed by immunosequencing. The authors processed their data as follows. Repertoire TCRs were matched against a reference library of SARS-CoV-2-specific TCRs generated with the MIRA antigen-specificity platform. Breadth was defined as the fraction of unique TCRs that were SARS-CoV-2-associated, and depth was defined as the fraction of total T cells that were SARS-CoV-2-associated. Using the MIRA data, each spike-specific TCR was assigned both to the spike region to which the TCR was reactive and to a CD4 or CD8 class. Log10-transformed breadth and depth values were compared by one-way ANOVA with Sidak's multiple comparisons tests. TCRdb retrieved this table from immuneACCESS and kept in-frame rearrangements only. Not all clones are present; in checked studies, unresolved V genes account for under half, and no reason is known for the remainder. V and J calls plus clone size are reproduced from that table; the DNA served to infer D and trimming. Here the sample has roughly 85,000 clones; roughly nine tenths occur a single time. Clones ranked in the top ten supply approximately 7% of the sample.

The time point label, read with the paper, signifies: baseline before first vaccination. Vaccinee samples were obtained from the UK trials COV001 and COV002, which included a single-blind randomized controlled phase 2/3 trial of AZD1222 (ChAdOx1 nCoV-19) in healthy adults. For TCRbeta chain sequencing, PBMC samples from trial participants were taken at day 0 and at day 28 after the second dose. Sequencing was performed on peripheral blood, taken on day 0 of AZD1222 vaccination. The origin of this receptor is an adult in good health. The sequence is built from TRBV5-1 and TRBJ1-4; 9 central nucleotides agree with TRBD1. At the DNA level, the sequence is TGCGCCAGCAGCCCGGGACAGGGAGACGCAACTAATGAAAAACTGTTTTTT. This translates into CASSPGQGDATNEKLFF.